This entry concerns a single T cell receptor (beta chain). Its antigen is as yet unknown. Replicate sorted-subset PCRs were loaded with roughly 190 ng DNA, 30,000 to 35,000 T cell genomes. Sequencing used immunoSEQ multiplex PCR; TCRdb keeps in-frame clones, though not all of them. The sample includes 2 million to 2.5 million clones, 93% of them seen just once. This entry comes from a study of shared clonotypes between healthy human individuals. Study information: Each donor contributed plates that comprised three CD4 naive, three CD4 memory, two CD8 naive and one CD8 memory.

Study results and limitations: Clonotypes which were not shared had lower generation probabilities than clonotypes that all four donors shared. Across subsets, estimated richness was generally greater for naive than for memory populations.

The ends were cut back, 2 bases at V and 1 base at J, with 12 bases in the middle. The CDR3 is made up of 15 amino acids. The germline V gene encodes CDR1 MDHEN and CDR2 SYDVKM. The chain employs TRBV28 and TRBJ2-7; TRBD2 is a possible D gene (6 bases). This TCR derives from a young man in good health. Some clones in this sample may be carry-over from other donors' samples. Sequenced input: naive CD4+ T cells from PBMCs. Subset denoted: CD45RA+ positively selected. CDR3 sequence (DNA): TGTGCCAGCAGTTTAGCGGGATCCTTTTCCTACGAGCAGTACTTC. Translated, it gives CASSLAGSFSYEQYF.